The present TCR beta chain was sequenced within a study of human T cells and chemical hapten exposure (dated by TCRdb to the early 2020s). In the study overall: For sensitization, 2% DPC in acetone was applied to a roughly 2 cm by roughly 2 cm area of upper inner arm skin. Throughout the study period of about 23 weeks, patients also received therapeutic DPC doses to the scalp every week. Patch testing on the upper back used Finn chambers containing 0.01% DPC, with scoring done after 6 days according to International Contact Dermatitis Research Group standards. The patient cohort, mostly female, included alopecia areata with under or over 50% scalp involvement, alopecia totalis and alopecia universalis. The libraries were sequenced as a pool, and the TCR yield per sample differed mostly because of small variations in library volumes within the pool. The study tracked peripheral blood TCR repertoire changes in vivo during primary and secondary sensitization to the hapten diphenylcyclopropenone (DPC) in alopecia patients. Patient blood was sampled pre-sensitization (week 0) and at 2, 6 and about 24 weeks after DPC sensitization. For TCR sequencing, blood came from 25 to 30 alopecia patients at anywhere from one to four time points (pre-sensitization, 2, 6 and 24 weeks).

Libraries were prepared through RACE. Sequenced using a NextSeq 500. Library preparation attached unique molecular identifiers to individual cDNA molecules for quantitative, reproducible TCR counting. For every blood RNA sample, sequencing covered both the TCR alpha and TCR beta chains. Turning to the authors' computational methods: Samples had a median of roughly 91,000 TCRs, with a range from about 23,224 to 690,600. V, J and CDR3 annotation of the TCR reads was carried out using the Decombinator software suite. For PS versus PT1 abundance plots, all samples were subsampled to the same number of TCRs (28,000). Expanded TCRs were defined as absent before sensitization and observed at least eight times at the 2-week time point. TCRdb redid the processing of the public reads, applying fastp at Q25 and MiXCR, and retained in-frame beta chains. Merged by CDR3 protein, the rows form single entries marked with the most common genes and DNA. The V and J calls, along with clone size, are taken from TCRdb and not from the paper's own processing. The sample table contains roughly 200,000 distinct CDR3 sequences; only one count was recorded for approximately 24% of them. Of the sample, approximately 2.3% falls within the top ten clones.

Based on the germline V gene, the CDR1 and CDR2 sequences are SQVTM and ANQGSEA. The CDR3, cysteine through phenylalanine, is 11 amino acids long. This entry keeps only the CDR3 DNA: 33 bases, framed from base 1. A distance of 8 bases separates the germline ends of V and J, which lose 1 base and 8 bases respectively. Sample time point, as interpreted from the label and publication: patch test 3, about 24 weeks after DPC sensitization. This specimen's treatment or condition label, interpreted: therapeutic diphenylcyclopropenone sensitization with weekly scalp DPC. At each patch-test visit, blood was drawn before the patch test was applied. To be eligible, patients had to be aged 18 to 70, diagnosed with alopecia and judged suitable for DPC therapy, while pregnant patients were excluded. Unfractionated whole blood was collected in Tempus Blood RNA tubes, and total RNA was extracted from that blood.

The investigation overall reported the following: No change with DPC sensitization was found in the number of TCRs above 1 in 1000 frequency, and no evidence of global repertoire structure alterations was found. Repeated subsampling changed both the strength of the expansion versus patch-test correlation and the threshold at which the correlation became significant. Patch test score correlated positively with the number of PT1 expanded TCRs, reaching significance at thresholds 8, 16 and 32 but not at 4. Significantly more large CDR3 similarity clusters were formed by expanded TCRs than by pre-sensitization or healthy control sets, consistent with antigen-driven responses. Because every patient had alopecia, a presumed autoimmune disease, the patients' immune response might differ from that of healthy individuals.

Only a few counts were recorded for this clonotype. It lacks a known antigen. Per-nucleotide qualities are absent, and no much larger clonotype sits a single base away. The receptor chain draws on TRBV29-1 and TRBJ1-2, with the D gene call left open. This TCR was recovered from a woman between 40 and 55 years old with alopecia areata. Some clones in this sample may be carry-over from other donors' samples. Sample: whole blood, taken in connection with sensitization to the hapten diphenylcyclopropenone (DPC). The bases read TGCAGCGTTGAAGCCCATGGGGGCTACACCTTC. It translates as CSVEAHGGYTF.